The clone carrying this T cell receptor beta chain appeared many times. Its target is not known. The data are from a study of neurological immune-mediated disorders. The study's findings and limits: Among expanded clones, no CDR3 amino acid sequences were shared across subjects, a pattern suggesting private repertoires in all groups.

CDR1 and CDR2 (germline): SNHLY, FYNNEI. V shed 6 bases and J 6 bases; nucleotides not matched to a gene: 7. The CDR3 extends over 14 amino acids. Synthesis of cDNA used 5'RACE (with 10-nucleotide random UMIs). Whenever a sequencing run was performed, it yielded over 170 million TCR-beta sequences from 15-18 subjects. MiXCR, run by TCRdb on the 5' RACE reads, gives a single entry per CDR3 protein. The sample consists of approximately 74,000 distinct CDR3 sequences, around 5.2% of them appearing once. Unsorted libraries were generated from 2 million PBMCs. These cells had been stored in RNAlater at -80 C.

The receptor comes from a man younger than 30 with multiple sclerosis. The chain uses TRBV2 and TRBJ1-4; 7 bases match TRBD1. Material: PBMCs. The CDR3 DNA follows: TGTGCCAGCAGCTTGACAGGGTGGTATGAAAAACTGTTTTTT. It codes for CASSLTGWYEKLFF.